This T cell receptor (beta chain) came from a study of T cells in Graves' hyperthyroidism and ophthalmopathy. This clonotype was recorded many times. The target antigen is unknown. The diagnoses drew upon clinical symptoms, serum thyroxine and TRAb, thyroid ultrasound and orbital computed tomography. Study results and limitations: Most thyroid clonotypes expanded above 0.001 appeared in blood too.

Template material for amplifying TCR beta CDR3 regions consisted of RNA transcripts. Researchers ran a first-round RT-PCR on the TCR CDR3 using the HTBI primer set. Using its own MiXCR run on the multiplex PCR reads, TCRdb lists one record per CDR3 protein. The repertoire consists of about 540,000 distinct CDR3 sequences, with about 45% occurring once and the leading ten covering roughly 7.7%. This CDR3 contains 15 residues. The V segment lost 2 bases and the J segment 2 bases; nucleotides outside the gene matches: 5. The germline V gene has CDR1 SGDLS and CDR2 YYNGEE. The chain recombines TRBV9 with TRBJ2-3; 7 bases are shared with TRBD1. The TCR was taken from a woman aged 18-29 years with Graves' hyperthyroidism. Material: peripheral blood or thyroid tissue (not recorded which). CDR3 nucleotide sequence: TGTGCCAGCAGCGTCCAGGGGGTTTACACAGATACGCAGTATTTT. Translating gives CASSVQGVYTDTQYF.